Listed here are 16 T cell receptor beta chains from one sample, sequenced in a study of blood T cell repertoires in COVID-19. TCRdb's table, derived via immunoSEQ multiplex PCR, lists solely in-frame clones and lacks some. This table has 55,000 to 75,000 clones, 87% appearing once. Sample: peripheral blood. The receptor set was obtained from a man between 50 and 59 years old with active COVID-19.

The rearrangement uses TRBV19 and TRBJ2-7, with D maybe TRBD1 (5 bases). Germline V CDR1 and CDR2: LNHDA, SQIVND (reference sequence). The V and J ends lost 3 bases and 0 bases respectively, with 15 bases between them. The CDR3 length is 16 residues. The CDR3 DNA is TGTGCCAGTAGTATGACCCCATTCAGGGCCTCCTACGAGCAGTACTTC. Translated, it gives CASSMTPFRASYEQYF.

The chain recombines TRBV5-1 with TRBJ2-3; D call uncertain. The V and J ends lost 0 bases and 5 bases respectively, with 10 bases between them. Per the germline V gene, CDR1 is SGHRS and CDR2 is YFSETQ. The CDR3 is made up of 14 amino acids. CDR3 residues: CASSLGGSLDTQYF. DNA of the CDR3: TGCGCCAGCAGCTTGGGTGGCAGTCTAGATACGCAGTATTTT.

This chain links TRBV5-4 with TRBJ2-5; 9 bases are shared with TRBD1. Unmatched junction bases numbered 5, after V lost 1 base and J lost 1 base. Germline CDR1 reads SGHNT; CDR2 reads YYREEE (reference sequence). This CDR3 region has 16 residues. The CDR3 reads CASSLTGGLAQETQYF. The CDR3 DNA reads as TGTGCCAGCAGCTTGACAGGGGGCCTGGCCCAAGAGACCCAGTACTTC. The full variable domain, with the rest looked up from reference TRBV5-4 and TRBJ2-5, is ETGVTQSPTHLIKTRGQQVTLRCSSQSGHNTVSWYQQALGQGPQFIFQYYREEENGRGNFPPRFSGLQFPNYSSELNVNALELDDSALYLCASSLTGGLAQETQYFGPGTRLLVL.

The CDR3 region has the DNA TGTGCCAGCAGCCTCCAGCGGGAGATGGTTGAGCAGTTCTTC. The encoded protein is CASSLQREMVEQFF. The chain recombines TRBV7-8 with TRBJ2-1, with 8 bases that match TRBD2. This CDR3 spans 14 amino acids. Trimming cost V 5 bases and J 9 bases; bases outside gene matches: 9. CDR1 and CDR2 (germline): SGHVS, FQNEAQ.

About this clone itself: One end of the junction fails to match germline, which may point to a read error. The V call is TRBV6-2 or TRBV6-3, the J call TRBJ2-3; 9 bases match TRBD2. This CDR3 spans 13 amino acids. Germline V gene sequence: CDR1 MNHEY, CDR2 SVGEGT. The CDR3 DNA is TGTGCCAGCAGTTACTCCGAGACTAGCGGCCCCTGTTTT. It yields the protein CASSYSETSGPCF.

The chain recombines TRBV4-1 with TRBJ2-7; a weak D match, TRBD2 (5 bases). The CDR3 totals 15 residues. Germline V gene data show CDR1 as MGHRA and CDR2 as YSYEKL. V lost 4 bases and J 0 bases, leaving 13 bases between the germline ends. CDR3 sequence: CASSPFSGSSYEQYF. As DNA, the CDR3 is TGCGCCAGCAGCCCCTTTTCGGGGAGCTCCTACGAGCAGTACTTC.

This sequence joins TRBV4-1 and TRBJ2-7; D is perhaps TRBD2 (6 bases). The germline gives CDR1 MGHRA, CDR2 YSYEKL. V lost 6 bases, J lost 0 bases, and 12 bases lay in between. The CDR3 has 14 amino acids. In DNA, the CDR3 is TGCGCCAGCAGAGCCTCGGGGGTCTCCTACGAGCAGTACTTC. Translation gives CASRASGVSYEQYF.

J is TRBJ2-1 and V is TRBV5-4; 8 nucleotides line up with TRBD2. Germline CDR1 reads SGHNT; CDR2 reads YYREEE (reference sequence). With V trimmed by 3 bases and J by 8 bases, 10 bases remained unmatched. The CDR3 has 15 residues. The CDR3, as DNA: TGTGCCAGCAGCTCAACCGGGACTAGGGGCCATGAGCAGTTCTTC. It is translated as CASSSTGTRGHEQFF.

The V gene is TRBV9, the J gene TRBJ2-2; 8 bases align to TRBD2. The germline CDR1 and CDR2 sequences are SGDLS and YYNGEE. The CDR3 is 16 amino acids. V lost 2 bases, J lost 2 bases, and 5 bases stayed unmatched. CDR3 in amino acids: CASSVRLASNTGELFF. CDR3 sequence (DNA): TGTGCCAGCAGCGTCAGACTAGCGAGTAACACCGGGGAGCTGTTTTTT.

This clone was counted a single time. This chain joins TRBV7-9 and TRBJ2-1, with a possible D match to TRBD1 (5 bases). Trimming pared 1 base from V and 10 bases from J, leaving 11 bases between. CDR3 length: 13 amino acids. In germline, CDR1 is SEHNR, CDR2 FQNEAQ (reference sequence). CDR3 residues: CASSLGGRWEQFF. The CDR3 bases are TGTGCCAGCAGCTTAGGGGGCCGGTGGGAGCAGTTCTTC.

In its sample, this clone was seen many times. V and J are TRBV24-1 and TRBJ2-5; TRBD2 might be the D (5 bases). CDR3 length: 19 residues. CDR1 and CDR2 from the germline V gene are KGHDR and SFDVKD. V was shortened by 4 bases and J by 2 bases, with 25 bases between the two germline ends. The CDR3 region is CATSEPPRMRGHDQETQYF. In nucleotides, the CDR3 is TGTGCCACCAGTGAACCCCCACGGATGAGAGGGCACGATCAAGAGACCCAGTACTTC.

The rearrangement links TRBV6-6 to TRBJ1-5; TRBD1 might be the D (5 bases). CDR1 is MNHNY and CDR2 is SVGAGI in the germline V gene (reference sequence). CDR3 length: 15 amino acids. Trimming pared 6 bases from V and 2 bases from J, leaving 14 bases between. CDR3 DNA: TGTGCCAGCAGAATCGGGGACTGGGGCAATCAGCCCCAGCATTTT. It yields the protein CASRIGDWGNQPQHF.

V gene TRBV4-3 combines with J gene TRBJ1-2; possibly TRBD1 for D (5 bases). There are 15 residues in the CDR3. CDR1 LGHNA and CDR2 YSLEER come from the germline V gene. V was clipped by 0 bases and J by 3 bases, with 11 bases between them. The DNA for the CDR3 is TGCGCCAGCAGCCAAGATTCCAGGGTAGACTATGGCTACACCTTC. Translated: CASSQDSRVDYGYTF.

The chain uses TRBV6-5 and TRBJ1-4, with D possibly being TRBD1 (5 bases). CDR3 size: 14 residues. Germline values: CDR1 MNHEY, CDR2 SVGAGI. V was trimmed by 6 bases and J by 5 bases, leaving 13 bases between them. The CDR3 protein is CASSLTGKNEKLFF. CDR3 DNA: TGTGCCAGCAGCCTCACAGGCAAAAATGAAAAACTGTTTTTT.

This chain joins TRBV3-1 (or the pseudogene TRBV3-2) and TRBJ2-7; tentative D call: TRBD1 (6 bases). The CDR3 consists of 13 residues. Germline assignment: CDR1 LGHDT and CDR2 YNNKEL (reference sequence). V lost 0 bases to trimming and J lost 3 bases, with 6 bases between them. The CDR3 coding sequence is TGTGCCAGCAGCCAAGACAGGGGCTACGAGCAGTACTTC. This gives the protein CASSQDRGYEQYF.

This chain connects TRBV19 to TRBJ1-5; the D gene is possibly TRBD1 (5 bases). Germline loops: CDR1 LNHDA, CDR2 SQIVND (reference sequence). With 6 bases removed from V and 5 bases from J, the gap between germline ends came to 11 bases. CDR3 length: 13 amino acids. The DNA of the CDR3 is TGTGCCAGTAGAAGTTCGGGGGATCAGCCCCAGCATTTT. This encodes CASRSSGDQPQHF.